This entry features one T cell receptor (beta chain) sequence. The data were taken from a study of a mutant IDH1 vaccine in newly diagnosed glioma. Turning to the study itself: Antecedent treatment encompassed radiotherapy, temozolomide, or their combination; the majority received both.

V dropped 1 base and J dropped 7 bases, with 11 bases sitting between them. The germline gives CDR1 MNHEY, CDR2 SVGAGI. The CDR3 runs to 13 residues. Some clones are missing from TCRdb's copy, which holds only in-frame ones; the method was immunoSEQ multiplex PCR. The sample lists tens of thousands of clones; roughly 88% were seen once. The sample's time point: baseline, week 1 (first vaccination visit). Treatment: pre-vaccination baseline after standard-of-care therapy. The V gene is TRBV6-5, the J gene TRBJ2-7, with D perhaps matching TRBD1 (5 bases). The material was PBMCs, obtained from a glioma patient treated with radiotherapy, temozolomide or both. The sequence was obtained from a man between 40 and 49 years old with glioma. In nucleotides, the CDR3 is TGTGCCAGCAGTTACTTCAGGGTCGGGGAGCAGTACTTC. It specifies CASSYFRVGEQYF.